Below, one T cell receptor (beta chain) is given with its context. The source of the sample is a study of shared T cell receptors in the human thymus. Profiled with immunoSEQ multiplex PCR; TCRdb holds only in-frame clones, not every one. The sample lists hundreds of thousands of clones, about four fifths occurring once. Trimming stripped 3 bases from V and 2 bases from J, with 19 bases between. This CDR3 region has 17 residues. The germline V gene has CDR1 SGHVS and CDR2 FQNEAQ. These data are also associated with another study on human thymus T cells. Per that study: Donation was from healthy Finnish infants who were having corrective surgery that addressed congenital heart defects. Thymic and blood repertoires appeared to carry a bias in their V and J gene usage.

This chain joins TRBV7-8 and TRBJ1-2; D perhaps matches TRBD1 (5 bases). This sequence originates from a boy younger than two with a congenital heart defect. Source material: thymocytes. CDR3 bases: TGTGCCAGCAGCTTCCAAACCCGTAAGACAGCAAACTATGGCTACACCTTC. Translation: CASSFQTRKTANYGYTF. Using reference TRBV7-8 and TRBJ1-2 for the parts outside the CDR3, the full variable domain is GAGVSQSPRYKVAKRGQDVALRCDPISGHVSLFWYQQALGQGPEFLTYFQNEAQLDKSGLPSDRFFAERPEGSVSTLKIQRTQQEDSAVYLCASSFQTRKTANYGYTFGSGTRLTVV.